One T cell receptor beta chain is described in this entry. The length of the CDR3 is 15 residues. Per the germline V gene, CDR1 is SGHRS and CDR2 is YFSETQ. V shed 4 bases and J 4 bases; nucleotides not matched to a gene: 7. Using immunoSEQ multiplex PCR, the repertoire was profiled, and TCRdb retains in-frame clones only, with some absent. The data hold 130,000 or so clones, with around nine tenths observed a single time. The data were taken from a study of control samples from healthy donors and cancer patients. The chain links TRBV5-1 to TRBJ2-1; 8 bases map to TRBD2. The sequencing input was PBMCs. This TCR was sampled from a man in his forties or fifties with head and neck cancer. Written as DNA, the CDR3 is TGCGCCAGCAGCAATCGACTAGCGCGGTACAATGAGCAGTTCTTC. It yields the protein CASSNRLARYNEQFF.